This T cell receptor (beta chain) was obtained from a study of shared clonotypes between healthy human individuals. This clone appeared a single time. Only in-frame clones appear in the TCRdb table, and some are missing; sequencing was by immunoSEQ multiplex PCR. Of about 2 million clones in the sample, just under 95% are singletons; the top ten hold 0.9% to 1.3%. CD8 cells regarded as naive lacked CD45RO, were positively chosen for CCR7, and omitted terminally differentiated effector memory CD45RA+ cells. CDR3 length equals 19 residues. Germline trimming cut 5 bases from V and 3 bases from J; bases unmatched to any gene: 14. Germline assignment: CDR1 SGHVS and CDR2 FQNEAQ.

This clonotype was sampled from a man younger than 30 in good health. The chain carries TRBV7-8 and TRBJ2-5, with 14 bases fitting TRBD2. The sample was naive CD8+ T cells sorted from blood. The CDR3 is CASSGRLAGGTGWEETQYF. The CDR3 DNA reads as TGTGCCAGCAGCGGACGACTAGCGGGAGGGACCGGGTGGGAAGAGACCCAGTACTTC.